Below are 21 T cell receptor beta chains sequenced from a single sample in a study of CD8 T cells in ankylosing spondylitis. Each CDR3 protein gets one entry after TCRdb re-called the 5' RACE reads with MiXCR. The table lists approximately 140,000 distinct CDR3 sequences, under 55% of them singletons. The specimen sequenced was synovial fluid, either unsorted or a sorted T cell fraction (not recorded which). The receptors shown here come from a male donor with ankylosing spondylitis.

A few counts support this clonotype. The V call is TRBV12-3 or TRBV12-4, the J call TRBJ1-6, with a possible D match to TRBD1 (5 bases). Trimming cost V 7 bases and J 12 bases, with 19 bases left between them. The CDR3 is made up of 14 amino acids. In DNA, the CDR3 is TGTGCCAGCAAAGGGGCCTGGGGCGTTGGACCCCTCCACTTT. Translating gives CASKGAWGVGPLHF.

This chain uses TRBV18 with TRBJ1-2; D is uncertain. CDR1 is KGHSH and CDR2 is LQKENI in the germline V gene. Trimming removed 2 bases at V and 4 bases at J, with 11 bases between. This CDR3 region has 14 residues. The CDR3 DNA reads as TGTGCCAGCTCACCATATAAGCCAGCCTATGGCTACACCTTC. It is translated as CASSPYKPAYGYTF.

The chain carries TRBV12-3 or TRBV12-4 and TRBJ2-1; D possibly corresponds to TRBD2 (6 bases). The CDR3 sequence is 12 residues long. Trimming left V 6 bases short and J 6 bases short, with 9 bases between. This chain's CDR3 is CASSKEGNEQFF. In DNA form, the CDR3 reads TGTGCCAGCAGCAAGGAGGGCAATGAGCAGTTCTTC.

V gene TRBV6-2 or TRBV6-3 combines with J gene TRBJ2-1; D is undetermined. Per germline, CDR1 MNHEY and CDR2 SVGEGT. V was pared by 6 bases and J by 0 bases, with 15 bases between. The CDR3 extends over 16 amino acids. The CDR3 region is CASSKDQWRSYNEQFF. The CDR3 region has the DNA TGTGCCAGCAGCAAGGATCAGTGGCGCTCCTACAATGAGCAGTTCTTC.

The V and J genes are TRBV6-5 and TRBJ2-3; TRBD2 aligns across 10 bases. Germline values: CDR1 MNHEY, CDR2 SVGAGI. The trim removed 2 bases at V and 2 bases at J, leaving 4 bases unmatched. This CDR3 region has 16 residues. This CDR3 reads CASSYEGLAFTDTQYF. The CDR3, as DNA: TGTGCCAGCAGTTACGAGGGACTAGCGTTCACAGATACGCAGTATTTT.

CDR3 bases: TGTGCCAGCAGCTTGTTAGCGGTTGCCGAGCAGTACTTC. This codes for CASSLLAVAEQYF. The chain combines TRBV5-6 with TRBJ2-7, with D perhaps TRBD2 (6 bases). With 1 base removed from V and 6 bases from J, the gap between germline ends came to 11 bases. The CDR3 is 13 residues long. Germline V gene sequence: CDR1 SGHDT, CDR2 YYEEEE.

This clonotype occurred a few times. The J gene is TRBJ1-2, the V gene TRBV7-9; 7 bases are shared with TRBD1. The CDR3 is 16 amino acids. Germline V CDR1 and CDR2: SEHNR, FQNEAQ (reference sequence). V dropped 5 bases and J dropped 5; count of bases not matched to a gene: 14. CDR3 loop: CASSLSRTGIAYGYTF. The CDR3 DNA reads TGTGCCAGCAGCCTCTCGCGGACAGGAATTGCTTATGGCTACACCTTC.

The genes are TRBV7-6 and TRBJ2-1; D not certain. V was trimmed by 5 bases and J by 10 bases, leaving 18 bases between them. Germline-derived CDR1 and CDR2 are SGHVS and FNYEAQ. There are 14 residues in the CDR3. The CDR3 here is CASSLLYAGDEQFF. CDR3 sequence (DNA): TGTGCCAGCAGCCTGTTGTATGCTGGAGACGAGCAGTTCTTC.

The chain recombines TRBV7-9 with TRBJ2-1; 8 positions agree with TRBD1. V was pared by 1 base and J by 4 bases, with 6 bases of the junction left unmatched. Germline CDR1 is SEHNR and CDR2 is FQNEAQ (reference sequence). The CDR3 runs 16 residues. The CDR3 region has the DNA TGTGCCAGCAGCTTAGGCGACAGGGGAATTTACAATGAGCAGTTCTTC. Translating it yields CASSLGDRGIYNEQFF.

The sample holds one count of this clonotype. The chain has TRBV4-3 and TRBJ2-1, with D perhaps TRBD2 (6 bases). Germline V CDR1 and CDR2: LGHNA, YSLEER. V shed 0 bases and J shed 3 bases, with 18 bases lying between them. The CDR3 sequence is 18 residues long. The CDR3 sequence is CASSQDRSFQRVYNEQFF. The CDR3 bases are TGCGCCAGCAGCCAAGATAGGTCATTTCAGCGGGTCTACAATGAGCAGTTCTTC.

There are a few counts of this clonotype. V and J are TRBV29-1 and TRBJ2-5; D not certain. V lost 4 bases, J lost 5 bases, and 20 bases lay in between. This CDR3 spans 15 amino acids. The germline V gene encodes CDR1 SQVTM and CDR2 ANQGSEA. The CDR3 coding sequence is TGCAGCGTTGTCTTCATCAGAACCGCCCGGGAGACCCAGTACTTC. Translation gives CSVVFIRTARETQYF.

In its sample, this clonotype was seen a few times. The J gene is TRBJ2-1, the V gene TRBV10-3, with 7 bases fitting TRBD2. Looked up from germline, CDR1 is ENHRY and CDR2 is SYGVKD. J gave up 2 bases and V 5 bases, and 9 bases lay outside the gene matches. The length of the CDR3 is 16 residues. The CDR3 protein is CAISRVWTRAYNEQFF. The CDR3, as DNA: TGTGCCATCAGTCGAGTATGGACTAGGGCCTACAATGAGCAGTTCTTC.

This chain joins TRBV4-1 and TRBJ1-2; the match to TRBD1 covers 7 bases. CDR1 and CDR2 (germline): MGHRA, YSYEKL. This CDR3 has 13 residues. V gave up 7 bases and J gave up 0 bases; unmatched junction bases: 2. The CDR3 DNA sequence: TGCGCCAGCAAGGACAGGACTAACTATGGCTACACCTTC. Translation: CASKDRTNYGYTF.

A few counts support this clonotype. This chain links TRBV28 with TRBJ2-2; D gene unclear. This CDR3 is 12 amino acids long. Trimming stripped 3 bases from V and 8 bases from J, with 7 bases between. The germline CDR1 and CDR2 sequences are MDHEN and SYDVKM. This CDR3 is CASSFSRGELFF. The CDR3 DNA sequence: TGTGCCAGCAGTTTCAGCCGTGGGGAGCTGTTTTTT.

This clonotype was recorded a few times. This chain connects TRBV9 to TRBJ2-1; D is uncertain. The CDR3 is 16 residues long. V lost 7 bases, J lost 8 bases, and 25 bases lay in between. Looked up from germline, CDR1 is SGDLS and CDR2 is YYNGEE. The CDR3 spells CASSIDGNRRGDEQFF. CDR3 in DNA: TGTGCCAGCTCAATCGATGGGAACCGACGAGGCGATGAGCAGTTCTTC.

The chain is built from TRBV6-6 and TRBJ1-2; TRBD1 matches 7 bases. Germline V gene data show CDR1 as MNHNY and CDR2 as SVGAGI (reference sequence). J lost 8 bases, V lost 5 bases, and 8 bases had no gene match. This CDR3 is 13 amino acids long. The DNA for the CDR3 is TGTGCCAGCAGTCATACAGGGGCAAGAGGCTACACCTTC. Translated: CASSHTGARGYTF.

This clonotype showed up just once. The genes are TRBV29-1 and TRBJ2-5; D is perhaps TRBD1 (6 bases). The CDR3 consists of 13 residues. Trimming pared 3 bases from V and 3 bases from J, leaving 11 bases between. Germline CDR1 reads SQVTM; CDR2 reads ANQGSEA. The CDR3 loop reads CSVDGQNEETQYF. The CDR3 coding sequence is TGCAGCGTTGACGGACAGAACGAAGAGACCCAGTACTTC.

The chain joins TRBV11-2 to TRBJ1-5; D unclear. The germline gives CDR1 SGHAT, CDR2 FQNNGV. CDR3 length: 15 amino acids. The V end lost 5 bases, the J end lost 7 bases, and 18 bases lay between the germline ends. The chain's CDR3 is CASSPGPRRTQPQHF. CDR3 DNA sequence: TGTGCCAGCAGCCCCGGCCCAAGGCGGACGCAGCCCCAGCATTTT.

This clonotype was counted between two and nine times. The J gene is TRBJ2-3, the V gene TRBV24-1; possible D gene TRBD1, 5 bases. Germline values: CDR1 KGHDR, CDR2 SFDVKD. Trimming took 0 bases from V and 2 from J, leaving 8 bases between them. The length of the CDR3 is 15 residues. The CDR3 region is CATSDLARDTDTQYF. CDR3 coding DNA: TGTGCCACCAGTGATTTGGCCAGGGACACAGATACGCAGTATTTT.

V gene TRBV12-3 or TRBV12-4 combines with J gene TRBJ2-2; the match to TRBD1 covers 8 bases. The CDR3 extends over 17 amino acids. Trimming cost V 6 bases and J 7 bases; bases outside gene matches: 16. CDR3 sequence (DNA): TGTGCCAGCAGACCGGGGACAGGTCTAATAGGGGGCGGGGAGCTGTTTTTT. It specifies CASRPGTGLIGGGELFF.

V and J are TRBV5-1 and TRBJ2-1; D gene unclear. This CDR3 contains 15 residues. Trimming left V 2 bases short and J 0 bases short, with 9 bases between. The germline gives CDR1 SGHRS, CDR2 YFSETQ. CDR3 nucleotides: TGCGCCAGCAGCTTCGCCCGGAGCTCCTACAATGAGCAGTTCTTC. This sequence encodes CASSFARSSYNEQFF.